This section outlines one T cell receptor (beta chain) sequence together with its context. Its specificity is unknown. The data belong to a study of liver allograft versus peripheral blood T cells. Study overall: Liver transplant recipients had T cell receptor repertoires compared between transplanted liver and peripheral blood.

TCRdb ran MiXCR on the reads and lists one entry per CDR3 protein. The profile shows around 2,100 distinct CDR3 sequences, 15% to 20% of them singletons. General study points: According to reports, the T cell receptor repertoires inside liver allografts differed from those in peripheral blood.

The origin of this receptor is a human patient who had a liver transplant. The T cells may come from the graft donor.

CDR3 nucleotides: TGTGCCAGCAGCCACCCCTTGAGCGGGATTCTTCAGCAGTACTTC. It is translated as CASSHPLSGILQQYF. The chain couples TRBV12-3 or TRBV12-4 to TRBJ2-7; 7 bases are shared with TRBD2. V lost 6 bases, J lost 8 bases, and 16 bases stayed unmatched. This CDR3 has 15 amino acids.